This TCR beta chain was captured by sequencing in a study of T cell responses to AZD1222 COVID-19 vaccine. The CDR3 runs 14 residues. Trimming at V came to 4 bases and at J to 6 bases, leaving 4 bases not matched to a gene. The germline V gene encodes CDR1 MNHEY and CDR2 SVGEGT. The repertoire was sequenced with immunoSEQ multiplex PCR; TCRdb's copy has only in-frame clones and lacks some. The data hold more than 110,000 clones, with around 90% observed a single time. The specimen was peripheral blood, collected on day 0 of AZD1222 vaccination. The receptor's source is an adult in good health. The chain links TRBV6-2 or TRBV6-3 to TRBJ2-5; 11 positions match TRBD1. Here the CDR3 reads CASSWGQGVQTQYF. The CDR3 region has the DNA TGTGCCAGCAGTTGGGGACAGGGGGTTCAGACCCAGTACTTC.